Listed below are T cell receptor beta chains from one sample, sequenced in a study of T cells expressing NK-cell markers. TCRdb reworked the 5' RACE reads into one entry per CDR3 protein, no DNA. The sample totals 450,000 to 600,000 distinct CDR3 sequences; its top ten clones hold less than 4.5%. The source material was blood T cells: a sorted CD56 or NKG2C T cell subset, CD4+ or CD8+ T cells, or bulk PBMC T cells (not recorded which). The receptors here all came from a man between 18 and 29 years old in good health. Each CDR3 is given with its conserved first and last residue.

j_gene: TRBJ2-3; v_gene: TRBV7-2; CDR3aa: CASSLVGAHTDTQYF
j_gene: TRBJ1-4; v_gene: TRBV6-1; CDR3aa: CASRDAARGGKLFF
j_gene: TRBJ2-7; v_gene: TRBV12-3/TRBV12-4; CDR3aa: CATARDYYEQYF
j_gene: TRBJ2-5; v_gene: TRBV5-1; CDR3aa: CASSKALSRETQYF
j_gene: TRBJ2-6; v_gene: TRBV30; CDR3aa: CAWSGWSRVGGANVLTF
j_gene: TRBJ2-6; v_gene: TRBV20-1; CDR3aa: CSAIRGPSSGANVLTF
j_gene: TRBJ2-5; v_gene: TRBV11-1; CDR3aa: CASSWILAGGQETQYF
j_gene: TRBJ2-2; v_gene: TRBV27; CDR3aa: CASSFEGGANTGELFF
j_gene: TRBJ2-3; v_gene: TRBV10-3; CDR3aa: CAISETTSGRVYTQYF
j_gene: TRBJ2-1; v_gene: TRBV24-1; CDR3aa: CATSDLAGTSGSHEQFF
j_gene: TRBJ2-2; v_gene: TRBV5-1; CDR3aa: CASSFSRWGNTGELFF
j_gene: TRBJ2-3; v_gene: TRBV5-1; CDR3aa: CASSSGLAGAWTDTQYF
j_gene: TRBJ2-1; v_gene: TRBV2; CDR3aa: CASKGPEDEQFF
j_gene: TRBJ2-1; v_gene: TRBV4-1; CDR3aa: CASSHKRTSGVWSYNEQFF
j_gene: TRBJ1-4; v_gene: TRBV7-9; CDR3aa: CASSRMPTATNEKLFF
j_gene: TRBJ2-1; v_gene: TRBV2; CDR3aa: CASSESRDRVGYNEQFF
j_gene: TRBJ2-7; v_gene: TRBV12-3/TRBV12-4; CDR3aa: CASSPTGTGFIGQYF
j_gene: TRBJ1-4; v_gene: TRBV5-1; CDR3aa: CASSLDLNEKLFF
j_gene: TRBJ2-2; v_gene: TRBV9; CDR3aa: CASSGEQATGELFF
j_gene: TRBJ2-1; v_gene: TRBV29-1; CDR3aa: CSVDGLAGGVNEQFF
j_gene: TRBJ1-1; v_gene: TRBV18; CDR3aa: CASSPLERLGTEAFF
j_gene: TRBJ2-7; v_gene: TRBV5-1; CDR3aa: CASSPVPGNEQYF
j_gene: TRBJ1-5; v_gene: TRBV19; CDR3aa: CASRPEGIMKPQHF
j_gene: TRBJ2-1; v_gene: TRBV5-1; CDR3aa: CASSSSGTSGRRYNEQFF
j_gene: TRBJ1-3; v_gene: TRBV7-2; CDR3aa: CASSAARVNTIYF
j_gene: TRBJ2-7; v_gene: TRBV4-3; CDR3aa: CASSQDRKDLYEQYF
j_gene: TRBJ2-1; v_gene: TRBV7-2; CDR3aa: CASSLPIRDRSKGIRHEQFF
j_gene: TRBJ2-1; v_gene: TRBV12-3/TRBV12-4; CDR3aa: CASSFLGGRGRQFF
j_gene: TRBJ1-2; v_gene: TRBV15; CDR3aa: CATSRALQGEGYTF
j_gene: TRBJ1-1; v_gene: TRBV4-2; CDR3aa: CASSQVVEGNTEAFF
j_gene: TRBJ2-7; v_gene: TRBV7-4; CDR3aa: CASSLGPRIAGGPYEQYF
j_gene: TRBJ1-2; v_gene: TRBV20-1; CDR3aa: CSAQESRRGYGYTF
j_gene: TRBJ2-5; v_gene: TRBV5-1; CDR3aa: CASSPREGGTKETQYF
j_gene: TRBJ2-5; v_gene: TRBV23-1; CDR3aa: CASSQQGQETQYF
j_gene: TRBJ1-4; v_gene: TRBV6-1; CDR3aa: CASSPDRVGGEKLFF
j_gene: TRBJ2-7; v_gene: TRBV6-2/TRBV6-3; CDR3aa: CASSAVKGVLDEQYF
j_gene: TRBJ2-1; v_gene: TRBV5-5; CDR3aa: CASSLDVDRAYNEQFF
j_gene: TRBJ2-1; v_gene: TRBV6-6; CDR3aa: CASSETDEQFF
j_gene: TRBJ2-3; v_gene: TRBV13; CDR3aa: CASSPLGTGGTDTQYF
j_gene: TRBJ1-2; v_gene: TRBV11-2; CDR3aa: CASSAGGQARGYTF
j_gene: TRBJ2-3; v_gene: TRBV5-1; CDR3aa: CASSLRTGSTDTQYF
j_gene: TRBJ1-1; v_gene: TRBV3-1; CDR3aa: CASSQDFGGAFF